This T cell receptor beta chain was obtained from a study of cytomegalovirus exposure and HLA in healthy donors. Researchers ran the PCR with 60 Vbeta and 13 Jbeta primers. Some clones are missing from TCRdb's copy, which holds only in-frame ones; the method was immunoSEQ multiplex PCR. The sample holds approximately 150,000 clones, around 73% seen once. The sample taken for sequencing was PBMCs. The sequence derives from a young woman in good health and CMV-seropositive.

The DNA of the CDR3 is TGTGCCAGCAGTTCGACTGCAGGGTTCCCTGAAGCTTTCTTT. Encoded protein: CASSSTAGFPEAFF. J is TRBJ1-1 and V is TRBV27; D might be TRBD1 (5 bases). Trimming removed 4 bases from V and 6 bases from J, with 15 bases in between. Germline V lookup: CDR1 MNHEY, CDR2 SMNVEV (reference sequence). The CDR3 spans 14 residues.